This is a list of T cell receptor beta chains from one sample in a study of beta chain features in type 1 diabetes. Data came from immunoSEQ multiplex PCR; TCRdb stores just in-frame clones and leaves some out. The sample yields tens of thousands of clones, about 32% seen once. The sequencing input was stem cell memory CD4+ T cells from blood. All receptors come from a woman aged 18-29 years in good health. CDR3s include the opening cysteine and the closing phenylalanine or tryptophan. D genes are given only for firm matches. Size tells how often a clone was seen (once, few, many) or the class of an expanded clone, and some rows leave it out.

D	size	V	J	CDR3	DNA
NA	NA	TRBV2	TRBJ1-4	CASIRGQTTNEKLFF	TGTGCCAGCATTCGTGGACAGACAACTAATGAAAAACTGTTTTTT
NA	few	TRBV5-1	TRBJ1-1	CASSLTGPNTEAFF	TGCGCCAGCAGCCTTACAGGGCCGAACACTGAAGCTTTCTTT
NA	few	TRBV2	TRBJ2-5	CASSEALPSRETQYF	TGTGCCAGCAGTGAAGCGCTTCCTAGCAGGGAGACCCAGTACTTC
NA	once	TRBV11-3	TRBJ1-3	CASSTNSGGGNTIYF	TGTGCCAGCAGTACAAATTCCGGGGGAGGAAACACCATATATTTT
NA	few	TRBV2	TRBJ2-2	CASRGGGANTGELFF	TGTGCCAGCCGAGGCGGGGGCGCCAACACCGGGGAGCTGTTTTTT
TRBD1	NA	TRBV7-2	TRBJ1-5	CASSSSTGVHQPQHF	TGTGCCAGCAGCTCCTCTACAGGGGTGCATCAGCCCCAGCATTTT
NA	NA	TRBV7-8	TRBJ1-6	CASSLANSPLHF	TGTGCCAGCAGCTTGGCCAATTCACCCCTCCACTTT
NA	few	TRBV21-1	TRBJ2-1	CASSKRLRAETSPGANNEQFF	TGTGCCAGCAGCAAACGTCTTCGGGCGGAAACCTCCCCAGGGGCCAACAATGAGCAGTTCTTC
TRBD1	NA	TRBV5-5	TRBJ2-7	CASSFAGGSYEQYF	TGTGCCAGCAGTTTCGCAGGGGGCTCCTACGAGCAGTACTTC
NA	NA	TRBV29-1	TRBJ2-4	CSGRPQGKDIQYF	TGCAGCGGCCGGCCCCAGGGGAAAGACATTCAGTACTTC
TRBD1	few	TRBV6-5	TRBJ2-7	CASRRPGQGSHEQYF	TGTGCCAGCAGACGTCCGGGACAGGGGAGCCACGAGCAGTACTTC
NA	NA	TRBV30	TRBJ2-4	CAWSVLAKNIQYF	TGTGCCTGGAGTGTCTTAGCCAAAAACATTCAGTACTTC
NA	NA	TRBV7-9	TRBJ1-1	CASSLESGIEAFF	TGTGCCAGCAGTCTAGAGTCCGGGATTGAAGCTTTCTTT
TRBD1	many	TRBV5-4	TRBJ2-7	CASSIETGAYEQYF	TGTGCCAGCAGCATAGAGACAGGGGCCTACGAGCAGTACTTC
NA	NA	TRBV5-4	TRBJ2-3	CASSPRVQRGTDTQYF	TGTGCCAGCAGCCCGAGGGTTCAGAGGGGCACAGATACGCAGTATTTT
TRBD1	NA	TRBV5-1	TRBJ2-1	CASSLGQGNEQFF	TGCGCCAGCAGCTTGGGACAGGGAAATGAGCAGTTCTTC
NA	few	TRBV4-3	TRBJ2-2	CASSQDFRAGGELFF	TGCGCCAGCAGCCAAGATTTCAGGGCCGGCGGGGAGCTGTTTTTT
NA	NA	TRBV10-3	TRBJ1-1	CAISDGDLNTEAFF	TGTGCCATCAGTGACGGTGACTTGAACACTGAAGCTTTCTTT
TRBD2	NA	TRBV4-1	TRBJ2-3	CASSQLPPIRAGVPDTQYF	TGCGCCAGCAGCCAATTACCTCCGATCCGAGCGGGAGTCCCAGATACGCAGTATTTT
NA	NA	TRBV7-2	TRBJ2-6	CASSYGNSGANVLTF	TGTGCCAGCAGCTACGGTAACTCTGGGGCCAACGTCCTGACTTTC
NA	NA	TRBV25-1	TRBJ2-7	CASRAPGGSYEQYF	TGTGCCAGCAGGGCCCCCGGCGGCTCCTACGAGCAGTACTTC
TRBD2	NA	TRBV5-1	TRBJ2-1	CASSFSLAEGNEQFF	TGCGCCAGCAGCTTCAGCCTAGCGGAGGGGAATGAGCAGTTCTTC
TRBD2	NA	TRBV5-4	TRBJ2-7	CASSFTSGSNEQYF	TGTGCCAGCAGCTTCACTAGCGGGAGTAACGAGCAGTACTTC
NA	NA	TRBV5-1	TRBJ2-1	CASSLEARGPYNEQFF	TGCGCCAGCAGCTTGGAGGCTAGAGGCCCTTACAATGAGCAGTTCTTC
NA	NA	TRBV7-2	TRBJ2-1	CASSLSGADEQFF	TGTGCCAGCAGCTTATCAGGGGCGGATGAGCAGTTCTTC
TRBD2	NA	TRBV27	TRBJ2-2	CASSLRLAGGRGTGELFF	TGTGCCAGCAGTTTACGTCTAGCGGGGGGGCGCGGTACCGGGGAGCTGTTTTTT
NA	NA	TRBV7-2	TRBJ1-2	CASSRYGDNAGPGYTF	TGTGCCAGCAGCCGGTACGGAGATAACGCCGGTCCTGGCTACACCTTC
NA	few	TRBV7-9	TRBJ1-4	CASTTEATNEKLFF	TGTGCCAGCACCACCGAGGCAACTAATGAAAAACTGTTTTTT
NA	NA	TRBV11-2	TRBJ2-7	CASSLGRWGLADFYEQYF	TGTGCCAGCAGCTTGGGCCGCTGGGGGCTAGCGGATTTCTACGAGCAGTACTTC
TRBD2	few	TRBV5-1	TRBJ2-5	CASSLLSLAGEETQYF	TGCGCCAGCAGCCTCCTATCACTAGCGGGAGAAGAGACCCAGTACTTC
NA	NA	TRBV21-1	TRBJ2-1	CASVGLSYNEQFF	TGTGCCAGCGTAGGACTATCCTACAATGAGCAGTTCTTC